The 21 T cell receptor beta chains reported below all come from one sample, sequenced in a study of blood T cell repertoires in COVID-19. Sequenced by immunoSEQ multiplex PCR; TCRdb stores in-frame clones only, minus some. The sample records more than 85,000 clones, roughly four fifths being singletons. The material sequenced was peripheral blood. Receptor source: a man in his sixties or seventies with acute or convalescent COVID-19.

This clone is judged medium-sized (0.01 to 0.1%). This chain joins TRBV6-5 and TRBJ2-1; D might be TRBD2 (7 bases). Germline CDR1 and CDR2: MNHEY and SVGAGI. This CDR3 has 15 residues. Trimming removed 2 bases at V and 1 base at J, with 9 bases between. This CDR3 is CASSYEGGSYNEQFF. The CDR3 DNA reads TGTGCCAGCAGTTACGAGGGGGGGTCCTACAATGAGCAGTTCTTC.

The chain links TRBV11-2 to TRBJ2-7; 12 bases line up with TRBD2. The CDR3 is made up of 15 amino acids. The junction had 7 bases not matched to a gene; V was cut back by 7 bases and J by 3 bases. Germline V gene data show CDR1 as SGHAT and CDR2 as FQNNGV. The CDR3 loop reads CASTEPGLAGYEQYF. The CDR3 DNA reads as TGTGCCAGCACCGAACCGGGACTAGCGGGCTACGAGCAGTACTTC.

This chain uses TRBV11-2 with TRBJ1-4, with D maybe TRBD1 (6 bases). Trimming shortened V by 3 bases and J by 7 bases, and 15 bases separated the two germline ends. Germline V gene lookup returns CDR1 SGHAT and CDR2 FQNNGV. The CDR3 totals 15 residues. The DNA of the CDR3 is TGTGCCAGCAGCTTTACCGGGACACTGGCTGAAAAACTGTTTTTT. Translated: CASSFTGTLAEKLFF.

J is TRBJ1-1 and V is TRBV10-3; the D is unclear. CDR3 length equals 13 residues. Germline V lookup: CDR1 ENHRY, CDR2 SYGVKD. V dropped 6 bases and J dropped 1 base, with 9 bases sitting between them. CDR3 sequence reads: CAIRYGENTEAFF. CDR3 coding DNA: TGTGCCATCAGGTACGGGGAGAACACTGAAGCTTTCTTT.

Only a few counts were recorded for this clone. The chain recombines TRBV9 with TRBJ2-1; the match to TRBD2 covers 7 bases. The V and J ends lost 4 bases and 3 bases, in that order; junction bases with no gene match: 4. The CDR3 is made up of 14 amino acids. Looked up from germline, CDR1 is SGDLS and CDR2 is YYNGEE. CDR3 amino acids: CASSPSGGYNEQFF. The CDR3 DNA reads TGTGCCAGCAGCCCTTCGGGGGGCTACAATGAGCAGTTCTTC.

This sequence joins TRBV7-2 and TRBJ2-3; 7 bases match TRBD2. The germline gives CDR1 SGHTA, CDR2 FQGNSA. CDR3 length equals 13 residues. After removal of 5 bases from V and 6 bases from J, the junction contained 5 bases not matched to a gene. The CDR3 loop reads CASSARTRDTQYF. The CDR3 DNA reads as TGTGCCAGCAGCGCGAGGACTAGGGATACGCAGTATTTT.

The chain couples TRBV28 to TRBJ2-5, with 9 bases fitting TRBD2. V lost 3 bases, J lost 7 bases, and 9 bases stayed unmatched. This CDR3 has 15 amino acids. Looked up from germline, CDR1 is MDHEN and CDR2 is SYDVKM. Written as DNA, the CDR3 is TGTGCCAGCAGTTTTGCGGGAGGGCCCGCGGCGACCCAGTACTTC. Translated: CASSFAGGPAATQYF.

This chain uses TRBV18 with TRBJ2-1; D ambiguous. The CDR3 loop spans 13 amino acids. The ends were cut back, 0 bases at V and 8 bases at J, with 8 bases in the middle. The germline V gene has CDR1 KGHSH and CDR2 LQKENI. The CDR3 is CASSPPSRDEQFF. CDR3 DNA sequence: TGTGCCAGCTCACCACCGTCTCGGGATGAGCAGTTCTTC. Variable domain in full (rest from reference TRBV18 and TRBJ2-1): NAGVMQNPRHLVRRRGQEARLRCSPMKGHSHVYWYRQLPEEGLKFMVYLQKENIIDESGMPKERFSAEFPKEGPSILRIQQVVRGDSAAYFCASSPPSRDEQFFGPGTRLTVL.

The chain employs TRBV7-9 and TRBJ2-1; 10 bases agree with TRBD2. The germline gives CDR1 SEHNR, CDR2 FQNEAQ (reference sequence). With V trimmed by 7 bases and J by 6 bases, 6 bases remained unmatched. This CDR3 contains 14 residues. CDR3 residues: CASNLAGAPNEQFF. CDR3 DNA: TGTGCCAGCAATCTAGCGGGGGCCCCCAATGAGCAGTTCTTC.

The chain links TRBV9 to TRBJ2-5; TRBD2 matches at 7 bases. The germline CDR1 and CDR2 sequences are SGDLS and YYNGEE. With V trimmed by 0 bases and J by 5 bases, 7 bases remained unmatched. The CDR3 has 15 residues. CDR3 DNA sequence: TGTGCCAGCAGCGTAGGGGAGGGCCGAGGGGAGACCCAGTACTTC. Its translation is CASSVGEGRGETQYF.

The V call is TRBV7-9, the J call TRBJ1-6, with TRBD1 matching over 10 bases. Trimming took 5 bases from V and 10 from J; bases not matched to a gene: 8. CDR3 size: 15 residues. Germline-derived CDR1 and CDR2 are SEHNR and FQNEAQ (reference sequence). The CDR3 sequence: CASSIGGTGVSPLHF. The CDR3 region has the DNA TGTGCCAGCAGCATAGGGGGGACAGGGGTGTCACCCCTCCACTTT. Full variable domain (rest looked up from reference TRBV7-9 and TRBJ1-6): DTGVSQNPRHKITKRGQNVTFRCDPISEHNRLYWYRQTLGQGPEFLTYFQNEAQLEKSRLLSDRFSAERPKGSFSTLEIQRTEQGDSAMYLCASSIGGTGVSPLHFGNGTRLTVT.

This chain connects TRBV7-9 to TRBJ2-3; 14 nucleotides line up with TRBD2. Germline CDR1 reads SEHNR; CDR2 reads FQNEAQ (reference sequence). The CDR3 spans 18 residues. V was pared by 5 bases and J by 7 bases, with 14 bases of the junction left unmatched. In nucleotides, the CDR3 is TGTGCCAGCAGCGGGACTAGCGGGAGAGGCAGTCGTTATTATACGCAGTATTTT. Its protein product is CASSGTSGRGSRYYTQYF.

The V gene is TRBV9, the J gene TRBJ1-1; 12 bases are a match to TRBD1. With V trimmed by 3 bases and J by 5 bases, 5 bases remained unmatched. The germline CDR1 and CDR2 sequences are SGDLS and YYNGEE. The CDR3 consists of 15 residues. The CDR3 here is CASSATGQGATEAFF. CDR3 nucleotides: TGTGCCAGCAGCGCAACGGGACAGGGGGCTACTGAAGCTTTCTTT.

This clone appeared once. The genes are TRBV6-1 and TRBJ2-3, with D perhaps matching TRBD1 (6 bases). V dropped 2 bases and J dropped 0 bases, with 9 bases sitting between them. CDR1 MNHNS and CDR2 SASEGT come from the germline V gene. The CDR3 sequence is 15 residues long. The CDR3 sequence is CASSEPGASTDTQYF. CDR3 DNA sequence: TGTGCCAGCAGTGAACCAGGGGCTAGCACAGATACGCAGTATTTT.

This chain joins TRBV24-1 and TRBJ2-3, with TRBD1 matching over 7 bases. The CDR3 extends over 16 amino acids. Unmatched junction bases numbered 15, after V lost 9 bases and J lost 4 bases. Germline values: CDR1 KGHDR, CDR2 SFDVKD. DNA for the CDR3: TGTGCCACCCTCAAGGGGGCAGGGTGGCCGGCAGATACGCAGTATTTT. This gives the protein CATLKGAGWPADTQYF.

The chain is built from TRBV6-5 and TRBJ1-4; 9 nucleotides agree with TRBD1. Per the germline V gene, CDR1 is MNHEY and CDR2 is SVGAGI. This CDR3 spans 15 amino acids. After removal of 0 bases from V and 7 bases from J, the junction contained 3 bases not matched to a gene. CDR3 bases: TGTGCCAGCAGTTACTCCACAGGGGGCAGTGAAAAACTGTTTTTT. As protein: CASSYSTGGSEKLFF.

This sequence joins TRBV7-9 and TRBJ2-7; D gene ambiguous. Germline CDR1 and CDR2: SEHNR and FQNEAQ (reference sequence). V shed 2 bases and J shed 4 bases, with 6 bases lying between them. The CDR3 covers 12 residues. The CDR3 bases are TGTGCCAGCAGCTTAATTAGTTACGAGCAGTACTTC. It is translated as CASSLISYEQYF.

The chain is built from TRBV9 and TRBJ1-3; the D gene is possibly TRBD1 (6 bases). The germline V gene encodes CDR1 SGDLS and CDR2 YYNGEE. Trimming stripped 0 bases from V and 3 bases from J, with 10 bases between. CDR3 length: 15 residues. CDR3 sequence: CASSVAGRGGNTIYF. The CDR3 nucleotides are TGTGCCAGCAGCGTAGCCGGCAGGGGTGGAAACACCATATATTTT.

This chain joins TRBV19 and TRBJ1-5, with 7 bases identical to TRBD1. This CDR3 comprises 18 residues. The germline gives CDR1 LNHDA, CDR2 SQIVND (reference sequence). Trimming at V came to 6 bases and at J to 1 base, leaving 15 bases not matched to a gene. CDR3 residues: CASRDRARGYRSNQPQHF. The CDR3 coding sequence is TGTGCCAGTAGAGACAGGGCGAGGGGATATAGGAGCAATCAGCCCCAGCATTTT. Complete variable domain (other parts from reference TRBV19 and TRBJ1-5): DGGITQSPKYLFRKEGQNVTLSCEQNLNHDAMYWYRQDPGQGLRLIYYSQIVNDFQKGDIAEGYSVSREKKESFPLTVTSAQKNPTAFYLCASRDRARGYRSNQPQHFGDGTRLSIL.

The rearrangement uses TRBV6-2 or TRBV6-3 and TRBJ2-3, with a possible D match to TRBD1 (5 bases). CDR1 and CDR2 from the germline V gene are MNHEY and SVGEGT. The CDR3 covers 14 residues. Trimming took off 2 bases at V and 3 bases at J, with 9 bases between the two ends. CDR3 region: CASSYQGWTDTQYF. For the CDR3, the DNA is TGTGCCAGCAGTTACCAGGGTTGGACAGATACGCAGTATTTT.

V gene TRBV7-2 combines with J gene TRBJ1-6; D remains unclear. From germline, CDR1 is SGHTA and CDR2 FQGNSA. Deletions cut 0 bases from V and 10 bases from J, with 16 bases between. There are 16 residues in the CDR3. This CDR3 is CASSLARSNLRSPLHF. The CDR3 coding sequence is TGTGCCAGCAGCTTAGCGCGTTCGAACCTTCGGTCACCCCTCCACTTT.